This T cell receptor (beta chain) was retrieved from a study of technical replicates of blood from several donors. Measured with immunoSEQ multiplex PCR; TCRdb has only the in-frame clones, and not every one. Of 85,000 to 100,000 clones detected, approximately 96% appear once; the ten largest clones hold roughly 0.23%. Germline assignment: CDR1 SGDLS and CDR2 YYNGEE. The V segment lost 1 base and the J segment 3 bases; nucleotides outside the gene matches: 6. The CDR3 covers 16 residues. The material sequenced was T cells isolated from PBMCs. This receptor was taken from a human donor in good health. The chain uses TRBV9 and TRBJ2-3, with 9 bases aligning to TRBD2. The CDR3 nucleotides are TGTGCCAGCAGCGTAAACCCTAGCGGGACAACAGATACGCAGTATTTT. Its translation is CASSVNPSGTTDTQYF. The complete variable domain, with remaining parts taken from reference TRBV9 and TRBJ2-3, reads DSGVTQTPKHLITATGQRVTLRCSPRSGDLSVYWYQQSLDQGLQFLIQYYNGEERAKGNILERFSAQQFPDLHSELNLSSLELGDSALYFCASSVNPSGTTDTQYFGPGTRLTVL.